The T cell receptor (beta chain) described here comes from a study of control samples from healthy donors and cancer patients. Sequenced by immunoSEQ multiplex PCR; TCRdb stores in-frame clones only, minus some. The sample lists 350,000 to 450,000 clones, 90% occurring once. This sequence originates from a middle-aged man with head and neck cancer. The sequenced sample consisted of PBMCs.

In DNA form, the CDR3 reads TGTGCCAGCAGCTCGGGACACGCAACCTACGAGCAGTACTTC. This codes for CASSSGHATYEQYF. The chain employs TRBV5-6 and TRBJ2-7; D perhaps matches TRBD1 (6 bases). V was cut by 3 bases and J by 2 bases, with 12 bases left in between. The CDR3 runs 14 residues. Germline CDR1 and CDR2: SGHDT and YYEEEE.